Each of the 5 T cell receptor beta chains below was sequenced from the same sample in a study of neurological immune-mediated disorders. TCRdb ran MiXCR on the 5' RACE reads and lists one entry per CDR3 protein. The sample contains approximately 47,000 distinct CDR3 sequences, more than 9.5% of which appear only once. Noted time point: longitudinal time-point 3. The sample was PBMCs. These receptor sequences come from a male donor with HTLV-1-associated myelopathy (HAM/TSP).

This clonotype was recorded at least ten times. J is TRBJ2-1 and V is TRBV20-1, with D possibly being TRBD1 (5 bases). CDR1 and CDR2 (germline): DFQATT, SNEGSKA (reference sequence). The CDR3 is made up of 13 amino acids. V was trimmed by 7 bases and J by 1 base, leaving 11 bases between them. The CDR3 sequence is CSGVGQSYNEQFF. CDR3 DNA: TGCAGTGGTGTGGGGCAGTCCTACAATGAGCAGTTCTTC.

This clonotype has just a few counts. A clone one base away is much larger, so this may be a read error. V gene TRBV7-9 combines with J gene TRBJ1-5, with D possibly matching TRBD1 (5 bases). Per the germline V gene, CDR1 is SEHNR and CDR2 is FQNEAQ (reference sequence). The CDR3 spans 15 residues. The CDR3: CVSSPPGRGNQPQHF. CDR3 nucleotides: TGTGTCAGCAGCCCCCCCGGCAGGGGCAATCAGCCCCAGCATTTT.

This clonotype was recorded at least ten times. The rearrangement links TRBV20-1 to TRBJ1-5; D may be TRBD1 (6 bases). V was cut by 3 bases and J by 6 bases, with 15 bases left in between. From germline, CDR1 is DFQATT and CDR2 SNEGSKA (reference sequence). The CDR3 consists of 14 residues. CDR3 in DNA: TGCAGTGCTAGGGCAGATCAGGGGACTCAGCCCCAGCATTTT. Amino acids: CSARADQGTQPQHF.

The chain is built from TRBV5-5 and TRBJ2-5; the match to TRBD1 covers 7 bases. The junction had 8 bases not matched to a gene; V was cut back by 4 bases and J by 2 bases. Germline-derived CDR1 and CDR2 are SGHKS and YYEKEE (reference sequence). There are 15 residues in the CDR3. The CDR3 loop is CASSHGTVLQETQYF. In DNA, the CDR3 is TGTGCCAGCAGCCACGGGACAGTTCTTCAAGAGACCCAGTACTTC. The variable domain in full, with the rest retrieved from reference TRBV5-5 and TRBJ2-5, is DAGVTQSPTHLIKTRGQQVTLRCSPISGHKSVSWYQQVLGQGPQFIFQYYEKEERGRGNFPDRFSARQFPNYSSELNVNALLLGDSALYLCASSHGTVLQETQYFGPGTRLLVL.

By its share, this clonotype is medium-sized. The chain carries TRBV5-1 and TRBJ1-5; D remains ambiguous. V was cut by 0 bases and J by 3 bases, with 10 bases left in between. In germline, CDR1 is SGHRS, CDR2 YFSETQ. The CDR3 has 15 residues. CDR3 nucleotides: TGCGCCAGCAGCTTGGGGCAGTGGGACAATCAGCCCCAGCATTTT. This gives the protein CASSLGQWDNQPQHF.